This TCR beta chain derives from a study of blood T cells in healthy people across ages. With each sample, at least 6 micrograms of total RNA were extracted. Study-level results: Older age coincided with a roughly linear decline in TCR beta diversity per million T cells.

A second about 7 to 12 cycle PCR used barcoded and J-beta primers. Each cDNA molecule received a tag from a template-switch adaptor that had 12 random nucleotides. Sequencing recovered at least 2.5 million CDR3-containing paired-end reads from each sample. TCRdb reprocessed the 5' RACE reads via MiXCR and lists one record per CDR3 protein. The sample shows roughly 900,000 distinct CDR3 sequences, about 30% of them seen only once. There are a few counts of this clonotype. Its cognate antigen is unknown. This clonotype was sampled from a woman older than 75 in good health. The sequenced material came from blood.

DNA for the CDR3: TGTGCCAGCGGAAGGATTACCAGAGATACGCAGTATTTT. This gives the protein CASGRITRDTQYF. The V gene is TRBV2, the J gene TRBJ2-3; D is ambiguous. V lost 8 bases to trimming and J lost 5 bases, with 14 bases between them. From germline, CDR1 is SNHLY and CDR2 FYNNEI. CDR3 length: 13 amino acids.